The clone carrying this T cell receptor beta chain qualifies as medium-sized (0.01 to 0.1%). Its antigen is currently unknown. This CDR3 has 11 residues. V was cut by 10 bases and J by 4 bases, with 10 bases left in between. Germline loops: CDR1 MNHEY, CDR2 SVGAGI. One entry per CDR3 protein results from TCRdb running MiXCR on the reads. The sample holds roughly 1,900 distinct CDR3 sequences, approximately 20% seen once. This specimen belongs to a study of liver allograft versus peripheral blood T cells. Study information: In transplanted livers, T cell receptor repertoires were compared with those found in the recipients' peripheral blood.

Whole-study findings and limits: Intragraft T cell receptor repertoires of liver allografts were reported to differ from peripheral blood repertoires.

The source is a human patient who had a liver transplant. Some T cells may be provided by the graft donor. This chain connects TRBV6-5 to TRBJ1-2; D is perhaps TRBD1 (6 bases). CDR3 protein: CATGQFYGYTF. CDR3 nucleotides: TGTGCCACCGGACAGTTCTATGGCTACACCTTC.